These 19 T cell receptor beta chains were sequenced from one sample in a study of blood T cell repertoires in COVID-19. TCRdb's copy holds only in-frame clones and misses some; the assay was immunoSEQ multiplex PCR. The sample carries roughly 120,000 clones, around nine tenths recorded once. The sequencing sample was made of peripheral blood. These receptors were collected from a woman in her 50s with active or convalescent COVID-19.

This clone was seen more than once but under ten times. The CDR3: CASSLAEGDTQYF. The CDR3 DNA reads as TGTGCCAGCAGCTTGGCAGAGGGAGATACGCAGTATTTT. This rearrangement joins TRBV5-6 to TRBJ2-3, with D perhaps matching TRBD2 (5 bases). Germline V gene data show CDR1 as SGHDT and CDR2 as YYEEEE. V gave up 0 bases and J gave up 5 bases, with 7 bases separating them. The CDR3 loop spans 13 amino acids.

The chain joins TRBV18 to TRBJ2-7, with 13 bases fitting TRBD2. This CDR3 spans 14 amino acids. V lost 8 bases and J lost 6; bases outside the gene matches: 7. The germline CDR1 and CDR2 sequences are KGHSH and LQKENI. The CDR3 DNA is TGTGCCAGCACATCCGGGACTAGCGGGACCGAGCAGTACTTC. The encoded protein is CASTSGTSGTEQYF.

This clone was seen only once. The chain links TRBV6-5 to TRBJ1-2, with D uncertain. The ends were cut back, 5 bases at V and 3 bases at J, with 7 bases in the middle. Germline V CDR1 and CDR2: MNHEY, SVGAGI. The CDR3 length is 12 residues. Here the CDR3 DNA reads TGTGCCAGCAGTCTGCGGGACTATGGCTACACCTTC. Translation gives CASSLRDYGYTF.

The chain links TRBV7-3 to TRBJ2-1; 8 positions agree with TRBD2. CDR1 SGHTA and CDR2 FQGTGA come from the germline V gene. This CDR3 comprises 16 residues. V shed 5 bases and J 0 bases; nucleotides not matched to a gene: 6. In DNA form, the CDR3 reads TGTGCCAGCAGCCCCCCCAGCGGGAGCTCCTACAATGAGCAGTTCTTC. Its protein product is CASSPPSGSSYNEQFF.

The chain has TRBV5-4 and TRBJ1-1; 7 bases fit TRBD1. The V gene's germline CDR1 is SGHNT and CDR2 YYREEE (reference sequence). This CDR3 contains 14 residues. J lost 7 bases, V lost 2 bases, and 8 bases had no gene match. The CDR3 nucleotides read TGTGCCAGCAGCTTAGGCACAGGGGTAGGTGAAGCTTTCTTT. Protein product: CASSLGTGVGEAFF.

Only one count was recorded for this clone. This chain joins TRBV6-1 and TRBJ2-1; 10 bases are a match to TRBD2. This CDR3 spans 16 amino acids. J gave up 3 bases and V 2 bases, and 4 bases lay outside the gene matches. Looked up from germline, CDR1 is MNHNS and CDR2 is SASEGT. The DNA for the CDR3 is TGTGCCAGCAGTGAAACGATAGCGGGAGGCTACAATGAGCAGTTCTTC. It encodes CASSETIAGGYNEQFF.

This rearrangement joins TRBV10-1 to TRBJ2-7, with 8 bases lining up with TRBD2. CDR1 and CDR2 (germline): WNHNN, SYGVQD (reference sequence). This CDR3 contains 13 residues. V trimming: 7 bases; J trimming: 5 bases; junction bases outside the gene matches: 7. The DNA for the CDR3 is TGCGCCAGCAAGGGACTAGACATTGACGAGCAGTACTTC. Amino acid sequence: CASKGLDIDEQYF.

V and J are TRBV5-6 and TRBJ2-5, with D perhaps TRBD2 (6 bases). Germline assignment: CDR1 SGHDT and CDR2 YYEEEE. This CDR3 is 13 amino acids long. Trimming removed 1 base from V and 5 bases from J, with 9 bases in between. The CDR3 sequence: CASSLREYETQYF. The CDR3 DNA is TGTGCCAGCAGCTTGCGGGAGTATGAGACCCAGTACTTC.

The J gene is TRBJ1-5, the V gene TRBV4-2, with TRBD1 matching over 7 bases. Trimming took 2 bases from V and 4 from J; bases not matched to a gene: 5. Germline values: CDR1 LGHNA, CDR2 YNFKEQ. The CDR3 length is 15 residues. CDR3 residues: CASSQSRQGNQPQHF. CDR3 sequence (DNA): TGTGCCAGCAGCCAAAGCCGACAGGGAAATCAGCCCCAGCATTTT.

The rearrangement joins TRBV5-1 to TRBJ1-3; 9 nucleotides match TRBD1. Germline CDR1 SGHRS, CDR2 YFSETQ. The length of the CDR3 is 14 residues. J lost 7 bases, V lost 4 bases, and 6 bases had no gene match. CDR3 bases: TGCGCCAGCAGCCTACGGACAGGGGTGAACACCATATATTTT. It encodes CASSLRTGVNTIYF.

This rearrangement joins TRBV7-2 to TRBJ2-3; unclear D gene. V lost 5 bases and J 0 bases, leaving 21 bases between the germline ends. CDR1 and CDR2 from the germline V gene are SGHTA and FQGNSA. This CDR3 comprises 18 residues. The chain's CDR3 is CASSPHVRQVSSTDTQYF. In DNA form, the CDR3 reads TGTGCCAGCAGCCCCCACGTAAGGCAGGTATCTAGCACAGATACGCAGTATTTT.

V and J are TRBV7-3 and TRBJ2-7; D is uncertain. Deletions cut 1 base from V and 6 bases from J, with 10 bases between. Germline V gives CDR1 SGHTA, CDR2 FQGTGA. CDR3 size: 13 residues. This CDR3 is CASSLILAGEQYF. CDR3 coding DNA: TGTGCCAGCAGCTTAATCTTGGCAGGCGAGCAGTACTTC.

In DNA, the CDR3 is TGTGCCAGCAGTTCGGACACTAACACTGAAGCTTTCTTT. As protein: CASSSDTNTEAFF. The rearrangement joins TRBV6-5 to TRBJ1-1, with a tentative D call TRBD1 (5 bases). The germline gives CDR1 MNHEY, CDR2 SVGAGI. With 4 bases removed from V and 2 bases from J, the gap between germline ends came to 8 bases. This CDR3 is 13 amino acids long.

This chain uses TRBV6-6 with TRBJ1-5; 7 nucleotides agree with TRBD1. V lost 5 bases and J lost 6; bases outside the gene matches: 10. The CDR3 extends over 15 amino acids. CDR1 and CDR2 from the germline V gene are MNHNY and SVGAGI (reference sequence). The CDR3 bases are TGTGCCAGCAGTAGGGCGGCAGGGGGTATTCAGCCCCAGCATTTT. This gives the protein CASSRAAGGIQPQHF.

This chain connects TRBV19 to TRBJ2-5; 9 bases fit TRBD2. Per the germline V gene, CDR1 is LNHDA and CDR2 is SQIVND (reference sequence). This CDR3 has 17 amino acids. J was trimmed by 1 base and V by 3 bases; bases with no gene match: 9. CDR3 loop: CASSITAGGLGQETQYF. The CDR3 DNA sequence: TGTGCCAGTAGTATTACGGCGGGAGGGCTCGGCCAAGAGACCCAGTACTTC. Complete variable domain (other parts from reference TRBV19 and TRBJ2-5): DGGITQSPKYLFRKEGQNVTLSCEQNLNHDAMYWYRQDPGQGLRLIYYSQIVNDFQKGDIAEGYSVSREKKESFPLTVTSAQKNPTAFYLCASSITAGGLGQETQYFGPGTRLLVL.

CDR3 nucleotide sequence: TGTGCCAGCGGCTTCCTGGGGGCCCTGGGCGGCTACACCTTC. Residues: CASGFLGALGGYTF. The rearrangement joins TRBV27 to TRBJ1-2; TRBD1 might be the D (6 bases). The CDR3 length is 14 residues. V shed 8 bases and J shed 8 bases, with 21 bases lying between them. From germline, CDR1 is MNHEY and CDR2 SMNVEV (reference sequence).

CDR3 residues: CASSYQTGVSGYTF. CDR3 DNA sequence: TGTGCCAGCAGTTACCAGACAGGGGTCAGTGGCTACACCTTC. The chain is built from TRBV6-5 and TRBJ1-2; 8 bases map to TRBD1. CDR1 MNHEY and CDR2 SVGAGI come from the germline V gene. The J segment lost 7 bases and the V segment lost 2 bases, leaving 6 bases of the junction unmatched. This CDR3 spans 14 amino acids.

The gene calls are TRBV6-2 or TRBV6-3 and TRBJ2-3, with 11 nucleotides matching TRBD2. The CDR3 sequence is 16 residues long. The germline V gene encodes CDR1 MNHEY and CDR2 SVGEGT. V shed 5 bases, J shed 2 bases, and the junction held 6 bases outside the gene matches. In nucleotides, the CDR3 is TGTGCCAGCAGTAAACTAGCGGGAGAATCCACAGATACGCAGTATTTT. Encoded protein: CASSKLAGESTDTQYF.

The rearrangement links TRBV6-2 or TRBV6-3 to TRBJ1-1; TRBD1 matches 7 bases. The CDR3 runs 15 residues. Germline CDR1 is MNHEY and CDR2 is SVGEGT. Trimming cost V 0 bases and J 1 base; bases outside gene matches: 2. The CDR3, as DNA: TGTGCCAGCAGTTACTCGGGGACAGCGAACACTGAAGCTTTCTTT. Amino acids: CASSYSGTANTEAFF.